These 10 T cell receptor beta chains were all obtained from the same sample, sequenced in a study of shared clonotypes between healthy human individuals. TCRdb keeps only in-frame clones here, not all; method: immunoSEQ multiplex PCR. Of under 2,000,000 clones in the sample, about 95% were seen once. Naive CD8 cells, CD45RO-negative and positively selected for CCR7, excluded terminally differentiated effector memory CD45RA+ cells. Sample: naive CD8+ T cells sorted from blood. The receptors originated from a man aged 18 to 35 in good health.

The chain has TRBV19 and TRBJ1-2; D is possibly TRBD1 (6 bases). CDR1 is LNHDA, CDR2 SQIVND, per germline (reference sequence). Trimming cost V 6 bases and J 3 bases, with 20 bases left between them. The CDR3 loop spans 16 amino acids. CDR3 sequence reads: CASSLPGAELYYGYTF. DNA for the CDR3: TGTGCCAGTAGCCTTCCAGGGGCAGAACTTTACTATGGCTACACCTTC.

This rearrangement joins TRBV28 to TRBJ2-5, with 7 nucleotides matching TRBD1. The CDR3 runs 16 residues. V shed 4 bases, J shed 3 bases, and the junction held 11 bases outside the gene matches. The V gene's germline CDR1 is MDHEN and CDR2 SYDVKM. The CDR3 region is CASSSYPGQAKETQYF. The CDR3 coding sequence is TGTGCCAGCAGTTCGTACCCCGGACAGGCGAAAGAGACCCAGTACTTC.

The chain joins TRBV5-4 to TRBJ2-7; D is possibly TRBD1 or TRBD2 (5 bases each). Trimming stripped 0 bases from V and 5 bases from J, with 12 bases between. Germline CDR1 SGHNT, CDR2 YYREEE (reference sequence). The CDR3 contains 14 residues. This chain's CDR3 is CASSLVAGSHEQYF. DNA of the CDR3: TGTGCCAGCAGCTTGGTGGCAGGGAGTCACGAGCAGTACTTC.

V usage is TRBV1 and J usage is TRBJ1-1; the table's D call TRBD1 went unverified against the DNA. TRBV1 is shown as a pseudogene. The CDR3 length is 16 residues. As DNA, the CDR3 is TGCACCAGCAGCCATCCCCGAGACAGGGAGAACACTGAAGCTTTCTTT. This translates into CTSSHPRDRENTEAFF.

Regarding this clone: This CDR3 is also generated by other DNA sequences in the sample. The rearrangement links TRBV9 to TRBJ2-5, with D tentatively TRBD2 (6 bases). CDR1 SGDLS and CDR2 YYNGEE come from the germline V gene. V was cut by 0 bases and J by 4 bases, with 7 bases left in between. The length of the CDR3 is 13 residues. The CDR3 region has the DNA TGTGCCAGCAGCGTAGTGGGGGGAGAGACCCAGTACTTC. This encodes CASSVVGGETQYF.

The chain links TRBV6-5 to TRBJ2-7, with unresolved D. V dropped 7 bases and J dropped 0 bases, with 10 bases sitting between them. This CDR3 spans 13 amino acids. Germline lookup yields CDR1 MNHEY and CDR2 SVGAGI. The CDR3 sequence: CASNPGSSYEQYF. The DNA of the CDR3 is TGTGCCAGCAACCCCGGAAGCTCCTACGAGCAGTACTTC.

Details on this clone: The sample carries other DNA sequences with the same CDR3. The gene calls are TRBV4-1 and TRBJ2-1; no clear D gene. The CDR3 contains 15 residues. V lost 4 bases to trimming and J lost 0 bases, with 10 bases between them. Germline V gene data show CDR1 as MGHRA and CDR2 as YSYEKL. Here the CDR3 DNA reads TGCGCCAGCAGCCTAAGACGCAGCTCCTACAATGAGCAGTTCTTC. Translated, it gives CASSLRRSSYNEQFF.

The chain is built from TRBV19 and TRBJ1-1; D not certain. The CDR3 is 13 amino acids. Germline CDR1 and CDR2: LNHDA and SQIVND (reference sequence). V lost 4 bases and J 3 bases, leaving 9 bases between the germline ends. DNA for the CDR3: TGTGCCAGTAGTAATGTGGGCTACACTGAAGCTTTCTTT. The encoded protein is CASSNVGYTEAFF.

The chain carries TRBV27 and TRBJ2-1; D remains ambiguous. CDR1 and CDR2 from the germline V gene are MNHEY and SMNVEV (reference sequence). The CDR3 is 15 residues long. Trimming removed 0 bases at V and 7 bases at J, with 13 bases between. DNA for the CDR3: TGTGCCAGCAGTTTATCTCCCGGGCAGTTTAATGAGCAGTTCTTC. This sequence encodes CASSLSPGQFNEQFF.

This clone was seen only a few times. The V gene is TRBV4-1, the J gene TRBJ1-2, with 7 bases identical to TRBD1. With V trimmed by 4 bases and J by 2 bases, 4 bases remained unmatched. The CDR3 runs 14 residues. Germline V gives CDR1 MGHRA, CDR2 YSYEKL. CDR3 in DNA: TGCGCCAGCAGCCCGGGACAGATGAACTATGGCTACACCTTC. This gives the protein CASSPGQMNYGYTF.